This T cell receptor (beta chain) was captured in a study of blood T cells in healthy people across ages. Whole-study results and caveats: Among long-lived donors, naive CD4+ cells were more numerous and diversity higher than in aged donors.

This clonotype was observed a handful of times. What it binds is not known. With a J-beta primer mix and a sample-barcoded 5' primer, a second PCR ran about 7 to 12 cycles. Paired-end reads containing CDR3 totaled no fewer than 3 million for each sample. TCRdb re-analysed the 5' RACE reads in MiXCR, keeping a single row per CDR3 protein. The sample carries 540,000 or so distinct CDR3 sequences, 47% recorded once. Germline V gene sequence: CDR1 DFQATT, CDR2 SNEGSKA (reference sequence). Losses at the gene ends were 5 bases for V and 5 bases for J; bases not matched to a gene: 8. There are 14 residues in the CDR3.

V is TRBV20-1 and J is TRBJ1-5; 8 positions agree with TRBD1. The sequence came from a man aged 80 or over in good health. Sequencing used blood. The CDR3 DNA is TGCAGTGCTGGCAGGGGGCGAGACTATCAGCCCCAGCATTTT. Amino acids: CSAGRGRDYQPQHF.